The 5 T cell receptor beta chains in this list originate from one sample, sequenced in a study of OX40 agonist ivuxolimab in advanced cancers. The protocol was immunoSEQ multiplex PCR, while the TCRdb copy is restricted to in-frame clones and leaves out a portion. The sample lists about 58,000 clones; 70% to 90% were seen once. The material sequenced was CD4+ or CD8+ T cells sorted from blood, taken in a trial of the OX40 agonist ivuxolimab. Receptors originate from an adult with an advanced solid tumor such as melanoma, head and neck, liver or kidney cancer.

CDR3 coding DNA: TGTGCCAGCAGGCCGACAGGGGCGAACTATGGCTACACCTTC. Amino acids: CASRPTGANYGYTF. The chain uses TRBV6-5 and TRBJ1-2; 8 nucleotides line up with TRBD1. CDR1 is MNHEY and CDR2 is SVGAGI in the germline V gene. The ends lost 6 bases at V and 2 bases at J; junction bases unmatched: 5. The CDR3 runs to 14 residues.

V gene TRBV19 combines with J gene TRBJ1-6, with D unclear. The CDR3 is 16 residues long. Germline CDR1 and CDR2: LNHDA and SQIVND (reference sequence). V was trimmed by 6 bases and J by 7 bases, leaving 19 bases between them. CDR3 nucleotides: TGTGCCAGTAGATCTCCGGGCGAGGCAGGAAATTCACCCCTCCACTTT. Translated: CASRSPGEAGNSPLHF.

The chain links TRBV29-1 to TRBJ2-7; 10 nucleotides match TRBD1. The ends lost 3 bases at V and 3 bases at J; junction bases unmatched: 8. This CDR3 has 15 residues. Germline loops: CDR1 SQVTM, CDR2 ANQGSEA. CDR3 protein: CSVEVGTGVSYEQYF. CDR3 DNA sequence: TGCAGCGTTGAGGTGGGGACAGGGGTCAGCTACGAGCAGTACTTC.

The V gene is TRBV19, the J gene TRBJ1-1; D possibly corresponds to TRBD1 (5 bases). CDR1 is LNHDA, CDR2 SQIVND, per germline (reference sequence). This CDR3 contains 13 residues. Trimming shortened V by 4 bases and J by 4 bases, and 10 bases separated the two germline ends. This CDR3 is CASSTHRGTEAFF. The CDR3 bases are TGTGCCAGTAGTACCCATAGGGGCACTGAAGCTTTCTTT.

CDR3 in amino acids: CASSSNRIYGYTF. The DNA for the CDR3 is TGTGCCAGCAGTTCTAACAGAATCTATGGCTACACCTTC. The chain uses TRBV28 and TRBJ1-2; D gene ambiguous. In germline, CDR1 is MDHEN, CDR2 SYDVKM. The CDR3 has 13 amino acids. The V end lost 4 bases, the J end lost 4 bases, and 10 bases lay between the germline ends.